This T cell receptor (beta chain) derives from a study of tumour-infiltrating T cells in Burkitt lymphoma. Study-level information: Productive clonality predicted overall and progression-free survival.

Trimming removed 0 bases from V and 3 bases from J, with 5 bases in between. Germline CDR1 and CDR2: LNHDA and SQIVND (reference sequence). CDR3 length equals 13 residues. This clone was found a few times. TCRdb's table, derived via immunoSEQ multiplex PCR, lists solely in-frame clones and lacks some. The sample has some 13,000 clones; over 75% are singletons. The rearrangement uses TRBV19 and TRBJ1-1, with no clear D. Source material: tumor tissue. The sequence was collected from a human donor with diffuse large B-cell lymphoma. The CDR3 is CASSIDEDTEAFF. CDR3 coding DNA: TGTGCCAGTAGTATAGACGAGGACACTGAAGCTTTCTTT.